Below, 9 T cell receptor beta chains from the same sample are listed, as sequenced in a study of blood T cell repertoires in COVID-19. Produced via immunoSEQ multiplex PCR; TCRdb's table is partial and in-frame only. The table lists some 130,000 clones, around 82% of them singletons. Sequencing was carried out using peripheral blood. The source of these receptors is a woman in her twenties or thirties who had recovered from COVID-19.

This clone was found once. The rearrangement joins TRBV5-4 to TRBJ2-5; tentative D call: TRBD1 (5 bases). Trimming pared 1 base from V and 1 base from J, leaving 11 bases between. The CDR3 covers 15 residues. Germline CDR1 is SGHNT and CDR2 is YYREEE (reference sequence). The chain's CDR3 is CASSLPQGFQETQYF. The CDR3 nucleotides are TGTGCCAGCAGCTTGCCGCAGGGTTTCCAAGAGACCCAGTACTTC.

This clone was counted at least ten times. The chain uses TRBV25-1 and TRBJ1-1; D remains unclear. The CDR3 has 15 residues. The germline V gene has CDR1 MGHDK and CDR2 SYGVNS. Trimming removed 5 bases at V and 3 bases at J, with 16 bases between. CDR3 coding DNA: TGTGCCAGCAGTCAACGCCCGGACGGGGACACTGAAGCTTTCTTT. This translates into CASSQRPDGDTEAFF.

The J gene is TRBJ1-4, the V gene TRBV7-3, with 8 bases lining up with TRBD1. Trimming took 0 bases from V and 6 from J; bases not matched to a gene: 6. The CDR3 sequence is 16 residues long. The germline V gene encodes CDR1 SGHTA and CDR2 FQGTGA. CDR3 DNA: TGTGCCAGCAGCTTAACTCCCACAGGGGGAGATGAAAAACTGTTTTTT. Protein product: CASSLTPTGGDEKLFF.

The chain is built from TRBV18 and TRBJ2-2; possible D gene TRBD2, 6 bases. The CDR3 consists of 13 residues. The germline CDR1 and CDR2 sequences are KGHSH and LQKENI. CDR3 protein: CATGGEWTGELFF. The CDR3 bases are TGTGCTACAGGCGGGGAATGGACCGGGGAGCTGTTTTTT. Looking up the rest from reference TRBV18 and TRBJ2-2 gives the full variable domain: NAGVMQNPRHLVRRRGQEARLRCSPMKGHSHVYWYRQLPEEGLKFMVYLQKENIIDESGMPKERFSAEFPKEGPSILRIQQVVRGDSAAYFCATGGEWTGELFFGEGSRLTVL.

The chain combines TRBV7-9 with TRBJ2-7; 12 nucleotides line up with TRBD2. Germline loops: CDR1 SEHNR, CDR2 FQNEAQ (reference sequence). Unmatched junction bases numbered 12, after V lost 5 bases and J lost 4 bases. The CDR3 runs to 17 residues. CDR3 nucleotides: TGTGCCAGCAGCCTTCGGGAGACTAGCGGGAGATCGTACGAGCAGTACTTC. Its translation: CASSLRETSGRSYEQYF.

The CDR3 nucleotides read TGTGCCAGCAGCTTAGCGGGGGGGGCCGGGGACGATGAGCAGTTCTTC. Amino acids: CASSLAGGAGDDEQFF. The chain combines TRBV7-2 with TRBJ2-1; tentatively, D is TRBD2 (7 bases). Trimming pared 0 bases from V and 8 bases from J, leaving 17 bases between. The CDR3 is 16 amino acids. Germline V CDR1 and CDR2: SGHTA, FQGNSA. Complete variable domain (other parts from reference TRBV7-2 and TRBJ2-1): GAGVSQSPSNKVTEKGKDVELRCDPISGHTALYWYRQSLGQGLEFLIYFQGNSAPDKSGLPSDRFSAERTGGSVSTLTIQRTQQEDSAVYLCASSLAGGAGDDEQFFGPGTRLTVL.

The V gene is TRBV25-1, the J gene TRBJ2-3; D is perhaps TRBD1 (5 bases). Germline values: CDR1 MGHDK, CDR2 SYGVNS. Trimming left V 4 bases short and J 2 bases short, with 16 bases between. The CDR3 consists of 16 residues. The CDR3 coding sequence is TGTGCCAGCAGTGGCCCCGACAGAGCTGCCACAGATACGCAGTATTTT. The encoded protein is CASSGPDRAATDTQYF. The complete variable domain, with remaining parts taken from reference TRBV25-1 and TRBJ2-3, reads EADIYQTPRYLVIGTGKKITLECSQTMGHDKMYWYQQDPGMELHLIHYSYGVNSTEKGDLSSESTVSRIRTEHFPLTLESARPSHTSQYLCASSGPDRAATDTQYFGPGTRLTVL.

This chain links TRBV30 with TRBJ2-7, with 10 bases identical to TRBD1. This CDR3 region has 13 residues. Germline CDR1 and CDR2: GTSNPN and SVGIG (reference sequence). The trim removed 0 bases at V and 5 bases at J, leaving 1 base unmatched. CDR3 DNA: TGTGCCTGGAGTGTTGGGACAGGGGACGAGCAGTACTTC. Protein: CAWSVGTGDEQYF.

V is TRBV7-3 and J is TRBJ1-1, with D possibly being TRBD1 (5 bases). CDR3 length: 15 residues. Trimming took off 2 bases at V and 0 bases at J, with 10 bases between the two ends. Germline V gives CDR1 SGHTA, CDR2 FQGTGA. This CDR3 reads CASSLGRGMNTEAFF. The CDR3 DNA is TGTGCCAGCAGCTTAGGGCGGGGCATGAACACTGAAGCTTTCTTT.